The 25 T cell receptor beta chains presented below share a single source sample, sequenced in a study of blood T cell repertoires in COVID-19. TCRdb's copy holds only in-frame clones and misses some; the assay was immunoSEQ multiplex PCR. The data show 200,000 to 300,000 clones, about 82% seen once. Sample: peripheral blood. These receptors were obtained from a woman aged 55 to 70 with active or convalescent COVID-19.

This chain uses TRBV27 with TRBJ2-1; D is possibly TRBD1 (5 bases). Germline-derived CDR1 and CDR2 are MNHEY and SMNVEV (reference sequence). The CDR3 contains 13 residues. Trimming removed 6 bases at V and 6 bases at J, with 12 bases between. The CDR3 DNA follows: TGTGCCAGCAGGAGTACAGGTCGCAATGAGCAGTTCTTC. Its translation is CASRSTGRNEQFF.

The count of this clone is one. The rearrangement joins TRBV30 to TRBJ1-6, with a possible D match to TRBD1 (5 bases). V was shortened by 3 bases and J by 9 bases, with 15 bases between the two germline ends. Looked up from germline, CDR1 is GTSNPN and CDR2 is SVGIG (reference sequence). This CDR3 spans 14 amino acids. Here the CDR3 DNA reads TGTGCCTGGAGCTTAAGGAGGGGAGGTTCACCCCTCCACTTT. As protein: CAWSLRRGGSPLHF.

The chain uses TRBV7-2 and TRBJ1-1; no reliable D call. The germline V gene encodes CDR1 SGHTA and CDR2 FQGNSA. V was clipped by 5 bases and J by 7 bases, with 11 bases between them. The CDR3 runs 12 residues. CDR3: CASSLTGIEAFF. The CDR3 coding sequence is TGTGCCAGCAGCCTGACGGGGATTGAAGCTTTCTTT.

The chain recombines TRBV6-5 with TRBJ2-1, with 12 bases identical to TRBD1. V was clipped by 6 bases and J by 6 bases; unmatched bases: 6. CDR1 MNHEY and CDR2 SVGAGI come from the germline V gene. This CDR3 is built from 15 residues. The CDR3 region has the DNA TGTGCCAGCAGAGCCGGGACAGGGGGCTCCAATGAGCAGTTCTTC. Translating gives CASRAGTGGSNEQFF.

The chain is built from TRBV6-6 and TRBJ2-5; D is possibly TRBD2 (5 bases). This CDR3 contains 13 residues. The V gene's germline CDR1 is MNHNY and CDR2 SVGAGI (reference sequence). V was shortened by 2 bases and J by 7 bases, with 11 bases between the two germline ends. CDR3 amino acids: CASSYDRTGTQYF. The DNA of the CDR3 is TGTGCCAGCAGTTACGACCGGACTGGGACCCAGTACTTC.

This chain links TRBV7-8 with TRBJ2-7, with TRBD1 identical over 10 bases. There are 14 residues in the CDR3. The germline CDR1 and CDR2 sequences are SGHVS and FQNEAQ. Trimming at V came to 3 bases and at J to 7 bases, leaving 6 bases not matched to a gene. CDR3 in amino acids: CASSLGTGEWEQYF. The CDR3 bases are TGTGCCAGCAGCTTGGGGACAGGGGAGTGGGAGCAGTACTTC. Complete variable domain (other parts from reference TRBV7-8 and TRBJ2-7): GAGVSQSPRYKVAKRGQDVALRCDPISGHVSLFWYQQALGQGPEFLTYFQNEAQLDKSGLPSDRFFAERPEGSVSTLKIQRTQQEDSAVYLCASSLGTGEWEQYFGPGTRLTVT.

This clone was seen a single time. The CDR3 sequence is CASSYGGSYEQYF. CDR3 DNA: TGTGCCAGCAGCTACGGGGGTTCCTACGAGCAGTACTTC. V gene TRBV5-6 combines with J gene TRBJ2-7, with D maybe TRBD2 (6 bases). Germline lookup yields CDR1 SGHDT and CDR2 YYEEEE. There are 13 residues in the CDR3. The ends were cut back, 3 bases at V and 1 base at J, with 8 bases in the middle.

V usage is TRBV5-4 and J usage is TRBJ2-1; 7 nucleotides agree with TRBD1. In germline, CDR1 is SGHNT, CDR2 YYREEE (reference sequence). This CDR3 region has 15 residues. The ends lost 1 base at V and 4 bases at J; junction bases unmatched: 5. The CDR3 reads CASSLKQGLYNEQFF. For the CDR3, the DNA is TGTGCCAGCAGCTTGAAACAGGGGCTTTACAATGAGCAGTTCTTC.

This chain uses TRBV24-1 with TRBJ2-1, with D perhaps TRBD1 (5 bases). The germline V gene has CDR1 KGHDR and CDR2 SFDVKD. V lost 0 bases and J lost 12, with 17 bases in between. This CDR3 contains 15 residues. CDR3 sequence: CATSDLANDQGGQFF. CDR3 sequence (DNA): TGTGCCACCAGTGATTTGGCGAATGATCAGGGTGGGCAGTTCTTC.

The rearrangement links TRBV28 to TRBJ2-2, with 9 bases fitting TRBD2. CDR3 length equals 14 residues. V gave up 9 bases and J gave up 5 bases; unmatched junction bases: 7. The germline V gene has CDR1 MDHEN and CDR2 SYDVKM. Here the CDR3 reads CASCSGGGTGELFF. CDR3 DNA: TGTGCCAGTTGTAGCGGGGGCGGGACCGGGGAGCTGTTTTTT.

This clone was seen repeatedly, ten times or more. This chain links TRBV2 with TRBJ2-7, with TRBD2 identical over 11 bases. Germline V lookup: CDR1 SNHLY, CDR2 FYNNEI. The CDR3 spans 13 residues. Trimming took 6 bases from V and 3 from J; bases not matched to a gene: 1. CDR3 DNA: TGTGCCAGCAGGCTAGCGGGAGGCTACGAGCAGTACTTC. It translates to CASRLAGGYEQYF.

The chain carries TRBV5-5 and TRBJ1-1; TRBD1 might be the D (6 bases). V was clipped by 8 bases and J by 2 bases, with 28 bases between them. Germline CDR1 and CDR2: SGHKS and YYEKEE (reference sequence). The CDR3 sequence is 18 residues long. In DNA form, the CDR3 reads TGTGCCAGTACCGGGACAATGGGTACATGGAGGCCAAACACTGAAGCTTTCTTT. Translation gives CASTGTMGTWRPNTEAFF.

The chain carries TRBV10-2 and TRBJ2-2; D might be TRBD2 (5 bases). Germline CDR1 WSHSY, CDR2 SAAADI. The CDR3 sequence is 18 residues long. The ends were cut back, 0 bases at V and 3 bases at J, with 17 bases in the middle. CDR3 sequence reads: CASSESIWTAGDTGELFF. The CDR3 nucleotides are TGCGCCAGCAGTGAGTCAATTTGGACGGCCGGGGACACCGGGGAGCTGTTTTTT.

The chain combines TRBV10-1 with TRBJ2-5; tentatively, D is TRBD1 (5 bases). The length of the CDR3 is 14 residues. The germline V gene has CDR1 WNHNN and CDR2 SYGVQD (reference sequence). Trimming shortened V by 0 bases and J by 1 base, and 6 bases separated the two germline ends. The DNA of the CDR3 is TGCGCCAGCAGTGAGTCAACAGGCCAAGAGACCCAGTACTTC. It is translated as CASSESTGQETQYF.

The CDR3, as DNA: TGTGCCAGCTCGGCCGGGACTACCAGGCAAGAGACCCAGTACTTC. This encodes CASSAGTTRQETQYF. The V and J genes are TRBV18 and TRBJ2-5; 7 nucleotides match TRBD2. The V gene end was trimmed by 6 bases and the J gene end by 2 bases; junction bases not matched to a gene: 9. The germline CDR1 and CDR2 sequences are KGHSH and LQKENI. The CDR3 extends over 15 amino acids.

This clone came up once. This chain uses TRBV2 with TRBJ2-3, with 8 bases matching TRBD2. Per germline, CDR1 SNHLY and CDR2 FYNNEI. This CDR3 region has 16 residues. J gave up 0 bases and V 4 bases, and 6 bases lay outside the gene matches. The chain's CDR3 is CASSVREGGSTDTQYF. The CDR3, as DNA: TGTGCCAGCAGTGTTCGGGAGGGCGGGAGCACAGATACGCAGTATTTT.

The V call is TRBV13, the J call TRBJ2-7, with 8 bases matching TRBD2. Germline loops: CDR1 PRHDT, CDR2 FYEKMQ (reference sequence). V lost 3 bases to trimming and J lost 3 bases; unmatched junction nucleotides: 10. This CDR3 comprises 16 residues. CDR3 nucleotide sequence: TGTGCCAGCAGCTTCCCCACTAGCGGAGATTTCTACGAGCAGTACTTC. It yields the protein CASSFPTSGDFYEQYF.

The CDR3 loop is CASRDRGAYEQYF. The CDR3 DNA sequence: TGTGCCAGCAGAGACAGGGGGGCCTACGAGCAGTACTTC. This sequence joins TRBV6-6 and TRBJ2-7; 9 bases agree with TRBD1. Germline values: CDR1 MNHNY, CDR2 SVGAGI (reference sequence). V dropped 6 bases and J dropped 2; count of bases not matched to a gene: 2. This CDR3 is built from 13 residues.

CDR3 protein: CASRPNRASNYGYTF. The DNA for the CDR3 is TGTGCCAGCAGACCGAACAGGGCTTCTAACTATGGCTACACCTTC. The V call is TRBV7-2, the J call TRBJ1-2; D might be TRBD1 (6 bases). The germline CDR1 and CDR2 sequences are SGHTA and FQGNSA. The CDR3 runs to 15 residues. V lost 6 bases and J 0 bases, leaving 14 bases between the germline ends.

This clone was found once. CDR3 region: CASSQRWDSSNEKLFF. The CDR3 coding sequence is TGTGCCAGCAGCCAAAGATGGGACAGCTCTAATGAAAAACTGTTTTTT. The chain combines TRBV3-1 (or the pseudogene TRBV3-2) with TRBJ1-4; 7 nucleotides line up with TRBD1. The CDR3 is 16 amino acids. The germline gives CDR1 LGHDT, CDR2 YNNKEL (reference sequence). The ends lost 2 bases at V and 3 bases at J; junction bases unmatched: 6.

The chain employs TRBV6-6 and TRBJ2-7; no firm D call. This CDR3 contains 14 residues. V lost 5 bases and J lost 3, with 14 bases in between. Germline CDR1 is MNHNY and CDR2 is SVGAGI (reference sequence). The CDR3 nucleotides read TGTGCCAGCAGTCCCCTAGAGGCCTTCTACGAGCAGTACTTC. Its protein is CASSPLEAFYEQYF.

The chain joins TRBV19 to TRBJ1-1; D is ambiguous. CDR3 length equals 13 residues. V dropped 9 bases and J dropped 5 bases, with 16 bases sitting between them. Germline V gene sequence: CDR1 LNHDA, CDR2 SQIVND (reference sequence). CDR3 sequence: CASHGLGGTEAFF. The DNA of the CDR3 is TGTGCCAGCCACGGACTGGGTGGGACTGAAGCTTTCTTT.

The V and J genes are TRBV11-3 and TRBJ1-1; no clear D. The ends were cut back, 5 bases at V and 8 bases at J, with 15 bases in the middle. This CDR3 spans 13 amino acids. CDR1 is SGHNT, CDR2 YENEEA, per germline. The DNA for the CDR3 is TGTGCCAGCAGCCCTCCCCCGGGTTCGGAAGCTTTCTTT. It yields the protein CASSPPPGSEAFF.

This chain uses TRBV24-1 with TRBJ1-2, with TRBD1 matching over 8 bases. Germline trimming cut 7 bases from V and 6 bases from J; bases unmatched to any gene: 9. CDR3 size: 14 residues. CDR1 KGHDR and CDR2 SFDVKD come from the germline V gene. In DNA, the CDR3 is TGTGCCACCAGGGGACCGACGGGACAGGATGGCTACACCTTC. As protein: CATRGPTGQDGYTF.

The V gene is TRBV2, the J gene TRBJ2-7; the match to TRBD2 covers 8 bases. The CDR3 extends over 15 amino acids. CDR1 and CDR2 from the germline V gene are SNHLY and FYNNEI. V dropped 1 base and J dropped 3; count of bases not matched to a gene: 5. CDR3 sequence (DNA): TGTGCCAGCAGTGAAGGTTTACTAGCGGTCTACGAGCAGTACTTC. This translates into CASSEGLLAVYEQYF.